This TCR gamma chain was identified in a study of γδ T cells in repeated Plasmodium falciparum infection (dated by TCRdb to about 2021). As for the study more broadly: In the natural-infection arm, Malian children exposed to intense seasonal malaria transmission were enrolled and compared against age and gender matched Australian children. Several malaria-naive U.S. adults underwent four controlled human malaria infections by bites from P. falciparum NF54-infected Anopheles stephensi mosquitoes over 644 days. Controlled-infection subjects were sampled at baseline, immediately before selected infections, and 21 days after each infection. Malian gammadelta TCR repertoires were analysed cross-sectionally during no-transmission periods and were analysed longitudinally across acute febrile malaria episodes. Using both natural infection in Mali and controlled human malaria infection, the study looked at the way repeated Plasmodium falciparum infection shapes the human gammadelta T cell repertoire.

Vgamma9/Vdelta2+ and Vdelta2-negative gammadelta T cell populations were flow-sorted from peripheral blood mononuclear cells for bulk TCR repertoire analysis. Library preparation used multiplex PCR. Sequencing was performed on an Illumina MiSeq. Both TCR gamma (TRG) and TCR delta (TRD) chains were sequenced from each sorted gammadelta T cell sample. From the authors' description of their analysis: The repertoire analyses used clonotype tree plots, the accumulated frequency of the top 20 clonotypes, and diversity index (DI) and D75 metrics. Clones were re-identified by TCRdb from the public reads with CATT, and rows with the same DNA were merged. The V and J calls were determined by TCRdb, not by the authors. This sample lists tens of thousands of gamma-chain clones; 2.5% to 3.5% were detected once. Roughly a third of the sample comes from the top ten. In this sample, this clone turned up many times. There is no known antigen for this receptor. The protein recorded in TCRdb matches a much larger clone and deviates from this DNA's translation at residue 8, suggesting a read error; the protein here is obtained by translating the DNA.

CDR1 and CDR2 are read off the germline V gene as EGSTGY and YDSYTSSV. The CDR3 runs 12 amino acids, cysteine and phenylalanine included. Left in the record is the CDR3 DNA by itself, 36 bases read in frame from the first base. Results and caveats for the whole study, not just this receptor: The Malian cohort was drawn from a small rural village made up mostly of one ethnic group, which limits generalizability. The controlled-infection cohort was small, limiting analysis of inter-individual variability in gammadelta T cell responses. Across time and infection, the Vgamma9/Vdelta2+ TCR repertoires showed a highly stable polyclonal makeup, with many TCRgamma sequences overlapping between individuals. Waves of new clonotype selection in Vdelta2-negative, largely Vdelta1+, gammadelta TCR repertoires appeared to be driven by repeated controlled infections. Compared with the repertoires of Australian children, the Vdelta2-negative gammadelta TCR repertoires of Malian children appeared more clonally expanded, less diverse and less shared.

This receptor was obtained from a pool of human donors (malaria-infected and uninfected, not separated). The chain is assembled from TRGV4 and TRGJ1 or TRGJ2. TCRdb lists no J gene, so it was determined here by aligning the DNA to germline. Sample: gamma-delta T cells from blood. This receptor carries the CDR3 CATWPNYHKKLF. The bases are TGTGCCACCTGGCCCAATTATCATAAGAAACTCTTT.